In this sample, the clone carrying this T cell receptor (beta chain) turned up many times. Its antigen is unidentified. MiXCR, applied by TCRdb to the reads, yields one record per CDR3 protein. The sample carries 200,000 to 250,000 distinct CDR3 sequences, approximately 7% recorded once. This specimen comes from a study of T cell repertoires in cytomegalovirus infection. General study points: HLA-C-restricted CMV-specific TCR beta clonotypes were dominant in the ex vivo response.

Deletions cut 2 bases from V and 10 bases from J, with 11 bases between. The CDR3 is 11 residues long. Germline CDR1 and CDR2: SQVTM and ANQGSEA. The sequence came from a human donor in good health (CMV status not recorded). Some clones in this sample may be carry-over from other donors' samples. The genes are TRBV29-1 and TRBJ1-1; D gene unclear. The sample consisted of PBMCs. This CDR3 reads CSVETARGAFF. CDR3 coding DNA: TGCAGCGTTGAAACAGCTCGCGGAGCTTTCTTT.